This TCR beta chain was captured by sequencing in a study of blood T cell repertoires in COVID-19. This CDR3 comprises 13 residues. The germline CDR1 and CDR2 sequences are LGHNA and YSLEER. The V gene lost 0 bases and the J gene lost 10 bases, with 7 bases spanning the gap. TCRdb's table, derived via immunoSEQ multiplex PCR, lists solely in-frame clones and lacks some. The sample consists of some 130,000 clones, roughly 90% of them appearing once. The origin of this receptor is a man between 60 and 75 years old with COVID-19, enrolled during active disease. Sequencing used peripheral blood. V gene TRBV4-3 combines with J gene TRBJ1-6; D call uncertain. The DNA of the CDR3 is TGCGCCAGCAGCCAAGAAGTCGGGTCACCCCTCCACTTT. Protein sequence: CASSQEVGSPLHF.